This TCR beta chain appears in the sequencing data of a study of shared clonotypes between healthy human individuals. Positively selected for CCR7, the CD45RO-negative cells used as naive CD8 cells excluded terminally differentiated effector memory CD45RA+ cells. The length of the CDR3 is 16 residues. The germline V and J ends were trimmed by 4 bases and 6 bases, with 22 bases remaining between them. CDR1 is SEHNR, CDR2 FQNEAQ, per germline (reference sequence). Replicate PCRs run on sorted subsets employed approximately 200 ng DNA, 30,000 to 35,000 T cell genomes. Repertoires were generated with immunoSEQ multiplex PCR, while TCRdb's copy carries only in-frame clones and drops some. The table shows about 610,000 clones, with about 96% occurring only once.

Source material: naive CD8+ T cells sorted from blood. The gene calls are TRBV7-9 and TRBJ2-7; a possible D gene is TRBD1 (6 bases). The receptor's source is a young woman in good health. The CDR3 DNA sequence: TGTGCCAGCAGCTCCCCTGGGGACACCCGAGTGGTCGAGCAGTACTTC. The encoded protein is CASSSPGDTRVVEQYF.